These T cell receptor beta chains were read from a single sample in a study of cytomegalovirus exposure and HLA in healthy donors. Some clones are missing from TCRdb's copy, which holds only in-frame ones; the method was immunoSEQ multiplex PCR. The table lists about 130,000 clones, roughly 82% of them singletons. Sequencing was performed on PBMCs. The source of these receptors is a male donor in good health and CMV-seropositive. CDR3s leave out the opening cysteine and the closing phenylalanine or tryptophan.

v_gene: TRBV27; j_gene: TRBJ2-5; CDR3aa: ASSLSGSYGETQY
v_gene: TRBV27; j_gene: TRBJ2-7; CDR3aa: ASSFYSGGGDEQY
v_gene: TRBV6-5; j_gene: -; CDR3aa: ASSYSSSAHEQY
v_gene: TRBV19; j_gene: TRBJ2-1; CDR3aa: ASSTGLGEQF
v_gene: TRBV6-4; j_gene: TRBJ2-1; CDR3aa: ASSDSGRAGGEQF
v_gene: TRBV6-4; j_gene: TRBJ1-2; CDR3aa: ASSPGGGAGGYGYT
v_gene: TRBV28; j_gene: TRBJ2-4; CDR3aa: ASSKTPEGH
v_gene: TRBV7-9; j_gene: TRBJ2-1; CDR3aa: ASSIDSDNEQF
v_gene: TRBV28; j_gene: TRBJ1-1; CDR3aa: ASSFGGRTGGLNTEAF
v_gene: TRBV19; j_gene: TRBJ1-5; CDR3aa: ASSIVGDRGREPQH
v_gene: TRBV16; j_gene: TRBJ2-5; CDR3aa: ASSQSSSRGETQY
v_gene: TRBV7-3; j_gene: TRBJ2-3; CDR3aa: ASSRTGTSSTDTQY
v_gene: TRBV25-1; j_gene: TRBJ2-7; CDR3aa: ASSEYPGSYEQY
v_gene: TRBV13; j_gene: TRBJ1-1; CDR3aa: ASRQHLNTEAF
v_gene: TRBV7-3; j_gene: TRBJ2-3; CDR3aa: ASAKGLSPDTQY
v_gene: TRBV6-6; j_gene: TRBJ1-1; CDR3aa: ASSYMGGGTEAF
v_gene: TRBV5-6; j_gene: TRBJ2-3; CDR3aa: ASSPFVGGSTDTQY
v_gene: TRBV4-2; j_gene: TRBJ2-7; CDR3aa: ASSPGGGEGASYEQY
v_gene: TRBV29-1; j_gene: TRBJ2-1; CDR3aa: SVELVAGGVWEQF
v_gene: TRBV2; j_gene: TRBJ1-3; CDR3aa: ASSVIRGVAGNTIY
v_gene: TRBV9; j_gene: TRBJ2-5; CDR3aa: ASSVALTNPQETQY
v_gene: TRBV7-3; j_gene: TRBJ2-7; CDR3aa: ASSLGLSSSYEQY
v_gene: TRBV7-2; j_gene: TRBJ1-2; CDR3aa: ASSLFGGARNYGYT
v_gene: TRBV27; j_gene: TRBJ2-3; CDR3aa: ASSFMGRPTDTQY
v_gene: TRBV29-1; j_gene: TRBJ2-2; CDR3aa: SVRRQTNTGELF
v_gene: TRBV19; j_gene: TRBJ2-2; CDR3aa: ASSTDSTGELF
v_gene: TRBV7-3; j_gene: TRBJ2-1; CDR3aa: ASSRLAGVNEQF
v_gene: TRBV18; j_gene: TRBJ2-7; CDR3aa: ASSPTKREQY
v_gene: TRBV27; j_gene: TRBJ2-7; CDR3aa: ASSTTLAYEQY
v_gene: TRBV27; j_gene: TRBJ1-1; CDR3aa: ASSPRSPVGRHDPMNTEAF
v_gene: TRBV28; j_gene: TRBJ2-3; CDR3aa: ASSWSGTSTDTQY
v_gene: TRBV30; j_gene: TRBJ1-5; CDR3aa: AWSVHRQGNQPQH